This TCR beta chain was documented in a study of T-cell memory formation after mild COVID-19. Study results and limitations: SARS-CoV-2 specificity of second-wave clones peaking day 37 was unconfirmed. Among contracting clones, CD4+ were mainly CM/EM and CD8+ enriched in EMRA. A second wave expanding day 15 to 37 was CD4+-biased; contracting clones were balanced. Pre-infection memory harbored some responding clones, suggesting cross-reactive memory joined.

TCRdb reprocessed the 5' RACE reads via MiXCR and lists one record per CDR3 protein. This table has some 31,000 distinct CDR3 sequences, roughly 12% appearing once. CDR3 length: 12 amino acids. CDR1 is LGHNT, CDR2 FRNRAP, per germline. V lost 3 bases and J 11 bases, leaving 12 bases between the germline ends. This clonotype has a count of ten or more. The antigen remains unidentified. The receptor's source is an adult woman who had mild COVID-19 (a few samples of this study predate the infection). Cell type and time point are not known. Material: PBMCs or a T cell subset sorted from them (not recorded which). This chain uses TRBV12-5 with TRBJ2-3; TRBD2 might be the D (5 bases). The CDR3 region has the DNA TGTGCTAGTGGTTTAGACTATCAAAAGCAGTATTTT. This translates into CASGLDYQKQYF.